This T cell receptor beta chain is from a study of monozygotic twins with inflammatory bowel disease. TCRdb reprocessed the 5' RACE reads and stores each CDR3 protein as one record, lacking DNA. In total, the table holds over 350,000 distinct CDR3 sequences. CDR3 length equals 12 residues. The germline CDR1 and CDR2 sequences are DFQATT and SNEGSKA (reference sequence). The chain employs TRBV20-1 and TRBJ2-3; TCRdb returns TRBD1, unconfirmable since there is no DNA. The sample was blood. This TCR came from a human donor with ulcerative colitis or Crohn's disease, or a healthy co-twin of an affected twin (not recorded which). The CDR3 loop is CSARWGTDTQYF.